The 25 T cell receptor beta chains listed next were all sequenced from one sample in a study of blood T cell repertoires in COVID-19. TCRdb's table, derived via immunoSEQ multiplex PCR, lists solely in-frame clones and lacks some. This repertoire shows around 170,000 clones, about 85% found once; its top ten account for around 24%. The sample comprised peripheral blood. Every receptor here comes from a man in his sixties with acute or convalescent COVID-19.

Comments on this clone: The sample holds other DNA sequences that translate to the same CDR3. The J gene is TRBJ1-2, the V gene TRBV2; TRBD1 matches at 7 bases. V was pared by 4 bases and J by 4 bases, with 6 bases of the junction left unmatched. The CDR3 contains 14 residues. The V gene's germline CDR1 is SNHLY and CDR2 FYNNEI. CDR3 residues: CASSGQGTTYGYTF. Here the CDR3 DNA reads TGTGCCAGCAGTGGACAGGGTACCACCTATGGCTACACCTTC.

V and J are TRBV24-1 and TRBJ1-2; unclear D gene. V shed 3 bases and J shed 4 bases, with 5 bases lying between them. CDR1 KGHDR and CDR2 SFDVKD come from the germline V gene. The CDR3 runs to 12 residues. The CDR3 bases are TGTGCCACCAGTGATACTACCTATGGCTACACCTTC. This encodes CATSDTTYGYTF.

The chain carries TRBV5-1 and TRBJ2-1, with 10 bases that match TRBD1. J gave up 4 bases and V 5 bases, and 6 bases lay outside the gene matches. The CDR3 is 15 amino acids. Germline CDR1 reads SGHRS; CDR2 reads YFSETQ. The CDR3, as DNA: TGCGCCAGCAGGGTTGGACAGGGGGATTACAATGAGCAGTTCTTC. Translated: CASRVGQGDYNEQFF.

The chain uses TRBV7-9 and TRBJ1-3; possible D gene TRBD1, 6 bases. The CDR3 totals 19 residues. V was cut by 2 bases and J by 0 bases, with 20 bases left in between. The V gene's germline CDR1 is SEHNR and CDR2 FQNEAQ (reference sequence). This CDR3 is CASSLKERDRIFSGNTIYF. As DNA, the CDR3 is TGTGCCAGCAGCTTAAAGGAACGCGACAGGATCTTCTCTGGAAACACCATATATTTT.

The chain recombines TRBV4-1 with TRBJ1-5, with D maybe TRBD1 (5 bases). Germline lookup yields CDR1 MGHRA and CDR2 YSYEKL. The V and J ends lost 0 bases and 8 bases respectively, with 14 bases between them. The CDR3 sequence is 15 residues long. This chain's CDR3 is CASSQELQAYEPQHF. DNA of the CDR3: TGCGCCAGCAGCCAAGAACTACAGGCCTACGAGCCCCAGCATTTT.

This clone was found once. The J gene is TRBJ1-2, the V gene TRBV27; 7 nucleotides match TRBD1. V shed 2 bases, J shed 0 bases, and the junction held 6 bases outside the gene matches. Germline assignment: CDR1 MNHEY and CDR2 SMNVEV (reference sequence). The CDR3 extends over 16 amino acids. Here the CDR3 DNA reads TGTGCCAGCAGTTTAAAAGGCACAGGGGCTAACTATGGCTACACCTTC. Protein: CASSLKGTGANYGYTF.

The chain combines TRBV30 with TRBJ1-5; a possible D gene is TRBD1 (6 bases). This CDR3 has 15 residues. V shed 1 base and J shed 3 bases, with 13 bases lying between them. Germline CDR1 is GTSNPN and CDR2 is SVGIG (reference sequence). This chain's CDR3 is CAWSAWQGYNQPQHF. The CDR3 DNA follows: TGTGCCTGGAGTGCCTGGCAGGGGTACAATCAGCCCCAGCATTTT.

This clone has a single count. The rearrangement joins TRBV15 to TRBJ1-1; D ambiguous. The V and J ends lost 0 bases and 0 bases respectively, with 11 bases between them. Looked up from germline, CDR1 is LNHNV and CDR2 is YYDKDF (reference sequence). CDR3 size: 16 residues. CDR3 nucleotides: TGTGCCACCAGCAGAGATCTCGAGGCTTTGAACACTGAAGCTTTCTTT. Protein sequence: CATSRDLEALNTEAFF.

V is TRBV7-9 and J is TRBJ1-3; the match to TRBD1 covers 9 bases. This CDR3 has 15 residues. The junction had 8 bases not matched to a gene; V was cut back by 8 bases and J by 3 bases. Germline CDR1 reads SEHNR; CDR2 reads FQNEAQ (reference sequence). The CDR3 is CASFRDRVGGNTIYF. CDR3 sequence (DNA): TGTGCCAGCTTCCGGGACAGGGTTGGTGGAAACACCATATATTTT.

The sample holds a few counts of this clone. The DNA for the CDR3 is TGCGCCAGCAGCCCGGACAGGGGGTACGAGCAGTACTTC. Translation: CASSPDRGYEQYF. The chain uses TRBV4-1 and TRBJ2-7; 10 positions agree with TRBD1. The germline V gene encodes CDR1 MGHRA and CDR2 YSYEKL. This CDR3 is 13 amino acids long. V lost 4 bases, J lost 4 bases, and 1 base stayed unmatched.

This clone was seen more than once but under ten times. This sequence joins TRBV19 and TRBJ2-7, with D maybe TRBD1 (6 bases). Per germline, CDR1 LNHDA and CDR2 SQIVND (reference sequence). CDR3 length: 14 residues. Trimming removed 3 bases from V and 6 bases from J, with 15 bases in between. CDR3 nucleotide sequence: TGTGCCAGTAGTATGCAGGGGAGTTCTGGCGAGCAGTACTTC. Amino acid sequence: CASSMQGSSGEQYF.

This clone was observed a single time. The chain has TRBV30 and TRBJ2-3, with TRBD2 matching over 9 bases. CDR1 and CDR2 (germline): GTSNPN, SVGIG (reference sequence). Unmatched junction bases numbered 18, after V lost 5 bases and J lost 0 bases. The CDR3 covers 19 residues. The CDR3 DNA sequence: TGTGCCTGGGCAACCCTGAGCGGGGGGATACGAACTAGCACAGATACGCAGTATTTT. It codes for CAWATLSGGIRTSTDTQYF.

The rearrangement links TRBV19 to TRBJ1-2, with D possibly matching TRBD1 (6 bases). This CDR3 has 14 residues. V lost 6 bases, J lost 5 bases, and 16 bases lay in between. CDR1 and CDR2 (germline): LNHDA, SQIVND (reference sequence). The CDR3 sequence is CASSLSGTNYGYTF. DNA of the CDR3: TGTGCCAGTAGCCTCTCCGGGACAAATTATGGCTACACCTTC.

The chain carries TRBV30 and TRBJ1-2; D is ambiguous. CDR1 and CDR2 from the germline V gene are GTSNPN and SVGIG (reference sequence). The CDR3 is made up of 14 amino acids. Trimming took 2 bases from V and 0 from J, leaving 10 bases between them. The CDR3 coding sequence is TGTGCCTGGAGTCTGAGGCTGACTAACTATGGCTACACCTTC. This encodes CAWSLRLTNYGYTF.

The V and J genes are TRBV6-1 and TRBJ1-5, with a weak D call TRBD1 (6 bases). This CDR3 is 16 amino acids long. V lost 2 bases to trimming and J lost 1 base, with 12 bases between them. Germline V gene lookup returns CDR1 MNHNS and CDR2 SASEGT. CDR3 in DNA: TGTGCCAGCAGTGAAATGGGGGCCGTAAGCAATCAGCCCCAGCATTTT. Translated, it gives CASSEMGAVSNQPQHF.

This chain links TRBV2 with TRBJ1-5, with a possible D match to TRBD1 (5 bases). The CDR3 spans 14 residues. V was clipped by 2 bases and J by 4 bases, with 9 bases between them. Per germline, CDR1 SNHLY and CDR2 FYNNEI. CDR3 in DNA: TGTGCCAGCAGTGAATACAGGAGTAATCAGCCCCAGCATTTT. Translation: CASSEYRSNQPQHF.

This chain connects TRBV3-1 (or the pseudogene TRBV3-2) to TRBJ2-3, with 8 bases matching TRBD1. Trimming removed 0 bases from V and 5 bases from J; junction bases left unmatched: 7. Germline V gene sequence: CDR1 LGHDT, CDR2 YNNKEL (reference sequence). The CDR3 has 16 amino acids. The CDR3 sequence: CASSQDRTGSGDTQYF. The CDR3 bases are TGTGCCAGCAGCCAAGATCGGACAGGGTCGGGAGATACGCAGTATTTT.

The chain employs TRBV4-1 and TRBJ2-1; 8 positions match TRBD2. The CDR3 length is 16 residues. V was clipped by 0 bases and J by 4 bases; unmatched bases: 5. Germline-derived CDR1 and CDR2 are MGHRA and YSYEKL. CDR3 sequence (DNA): TGCGCCAGCAGCCAAGATCGTAGCGGGACATACAATGAGCAGTTCTTC. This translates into CASSQDRSGTYNEQFF.

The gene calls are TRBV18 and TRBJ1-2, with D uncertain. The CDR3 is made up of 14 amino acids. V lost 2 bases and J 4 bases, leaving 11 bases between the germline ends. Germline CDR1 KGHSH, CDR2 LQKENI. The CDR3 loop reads CASSPGVQFYGYTF. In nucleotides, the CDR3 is TGTGCCAGCTCACCAGGAGTGCAATTCTATGGCTACACCTTC.

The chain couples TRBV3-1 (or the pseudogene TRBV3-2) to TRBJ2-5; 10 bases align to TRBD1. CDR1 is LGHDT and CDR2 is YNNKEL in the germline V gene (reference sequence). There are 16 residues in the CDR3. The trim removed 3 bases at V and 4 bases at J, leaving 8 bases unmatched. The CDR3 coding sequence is TGTGCCAGCAGCCACTCACCACGACAGGGGGCAGAGACCCAGTACTTC. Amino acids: CASSHSPRQGAETQYF.

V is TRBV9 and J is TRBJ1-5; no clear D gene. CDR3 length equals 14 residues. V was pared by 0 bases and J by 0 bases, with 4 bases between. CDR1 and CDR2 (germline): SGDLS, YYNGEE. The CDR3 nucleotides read TGTGCCAGCAGCGTAGGACTTAGCAATCAGCCCCAGCATTTT. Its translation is CASSVGLSNQPQHF.

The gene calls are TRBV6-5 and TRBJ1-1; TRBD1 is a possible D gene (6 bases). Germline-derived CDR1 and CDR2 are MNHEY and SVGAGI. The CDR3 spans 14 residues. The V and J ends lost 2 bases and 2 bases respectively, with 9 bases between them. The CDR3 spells CASSYGQLNTEAFF. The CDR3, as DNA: TGTGCCAGCAGTTACGGACAGCTAAACACTGAAGCTTTCTTT.

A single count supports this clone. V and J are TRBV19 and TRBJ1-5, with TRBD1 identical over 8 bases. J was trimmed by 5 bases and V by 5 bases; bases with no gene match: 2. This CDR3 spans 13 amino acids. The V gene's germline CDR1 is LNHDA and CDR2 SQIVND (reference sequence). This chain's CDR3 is CASSQGAYQPQHF. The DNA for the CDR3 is TGTGCCAGTAGTCAGGGGGCTTATCAGCCCCAGCATTTT.

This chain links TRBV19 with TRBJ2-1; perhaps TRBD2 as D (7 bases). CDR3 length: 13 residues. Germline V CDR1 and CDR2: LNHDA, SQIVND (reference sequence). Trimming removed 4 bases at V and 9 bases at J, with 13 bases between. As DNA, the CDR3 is TGTGCCAGTAGTAAAGCCGGGGGGCTTGAGCAGTTCTTC. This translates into CASSKAGGLEQFF.

This chain's CDR3 is CATRGDYGYTF. CDR3 coding DNA: TGTGCCACCAGAGGGGACTATGGCTACACCTTC. V and J are TRBV24-1 and TRBJ1-2, with D possibly matching TRBD1 (5 bases). CDR3 length: 11 amino acids. The germline CDR1 and CDR2 sequences are KGHDR and SFDVKD. V shed 7 bases and J shed 3 bases, with 5 bases lying between them.